The rows below give T cell receptor beta chains drawn from one sample of a study of read filtering for tumor transcriptome and immune sequencing. TCRdb analysed the reads with MiXCR anew, one entry per CDR3 protein. The sample holds about 46,000 distinct CDR3 sequences, 15% to 20% seen once. Sequencing was done on a sample of a population of CD138-negative cells sorted from bone marrow. These receptors were taken from a donor at least 40 years old with multiple myeloma. Both conserved end residues are part of each CDR3. Each record gives: J gene, D gene, V gene, clone size, CDR3 protein, CDR3 DNA. D genes are given only for firm matches. A row's size may be missing; if present it is once, few, many or a size class.

j_call: TRBJ2-5
d_call: .
v_call: TRBV4-1
clone_size: many
cdr3_aa: CASSQAGDQETQYF
cdr3_nt: TGCGCCAGCAGCCAAGCGGGAGATCAAGAGACCCAGTACTTC

j_call: TRBJ2-3
d_call: .
v_call: TRBV20-1
clone_size: .
cdr3_aa: CSARRGQRTDTQYF
cdr3_nt: TGCAGTGCTAGGCGGGGACAGCGCACAGATACGCAGTATTTT

j_call: TRBJ2-1
d_call: TRBD2
v_call: TRBV10-3
clone_size: many
cdr3_aa: CAISGLAGEDEQFF
cdr3_nt: TGTGCCATCTCGGGACTAGCGGGAGAGGATGAGCAGTTCTTC

j_call: TRBJ2-1
d_call: .
v_call: TRBV6-5
clone_size: few
cdr3_aa: CASSTSRGSSYNEQFF
cdr3_nt: .

j_call: TRBJ2-5
d_call: .
v_call: TRBV29-1
clone_size: many
cdr3_aa: CSVAIAEVVQETQYF
cdr3_nt: TGCAGCGTCGCAATAGCGGAAGTGGTACAAGAGACCCAGTACTTC

j_call: TRBJ2-6
d_call: .
v_call: TRBV4-3
clone_size: .
cdr3_aa: CASRQESRANVLTF
cdr3_nt: TGCGCCAGCCGCCAAGAGTCTAGGGCCAACGTCCTGACTTTC

j_call: TRBJ2-7
d_call: .
v_call: TRBV4-3
clone_size: many
cdr3_aa: CASSQAPVGYEQYF
cdr3_nt: TGCGCCAGCAGCCAAGCACCAGTGGGCTACGAGCAGTACTTC

j_call: TRBJ2-1
d_call: TRBD2
v_call: TRBV19
clone_size: .
cdr3_aa: CASSIDLAGGPNEQFF
cdr3_nt: TGTGCCAGTAGTATAGATCTAGCGGGAGGGCCGAATGAGCAGTTCTTC

j_call: TRBJ2-5
d_call: .
v_call: TRBV6-1
clone_size: many
cdr3_aa: CASSVQGRETQYF
cdr3_nt: TGTGCCAGCAGTGTCCAAGGGCGCGAGACCCAGTACTTC

j_call: TRBJ2-1
d_call: .
v_call: TRBV20-1
clone_size: medium-sized
cdr3_aa: CSARDTVTRAANEQFF
cdr3_nt: TGCAGTGCTAGAGATACCGTGACTAGAGCCGCCAATGAGCAGTTCTTC

j_call: TRBJ2-7
d_call: .
v_call: TRBV28
clone_size: many
cdr3_aa: CASSLGQHGYEQYF
cdr3_nt: TGTGCCAGCAGTTTAGGGCAACATGGCTACGAGCAGTACTTC

j_call: TRBJ2-1
d_call: .
v_call: TRBV28
clone_size: many
cdr3_aa: CASSSHSVDEQFF
cdr3_nt: TGTGCCAGCAGTTCTCATTCGGTCGATGAGCAGTTCTTC

j_call: TRBJ2-5
d_call: .
v_call: TRBV5-1
clone_size: many
cdr3_aa: CASSLGGVDQETQYF
cdr3_nt: TGCGCCAGCAGCTTGGGAGGGGTCGACCAAGAGACCCAGTACTTC

j_call: TRBJ2-7
d_call: TRBD1
v_call: TRBV6-2/TRBV6-3
clone_size: many
cdr3_aa: CASSRLRQGAYEQYF
cdr3_nt: TGTGCCAGCAGCCGCCTTCGACAGGGAGCCTACGAGCAGTACTTC

j_call: TRBJ2-1
d_call: TRBD1
v_call: TRBV28
clone_size: many
cdr3_aa: CASRRRDRQGRPDNEQFF
cdr3_nt: TGTGCCAGCAGGAGACGGGACCGACAGGGCCGTCCGGACAATGAGCAGTTCTTC

j_call: TRBJ2-7
d_call: .
v_call: TRBV4-1
clone_size: many
cdr3_aa: CASSQDGAVQYF
cdr3_nt: TGCGCCAGCAGCCAAGATGGGGCAGTGCAGTACTTC

j_call: TRBJ2-1
d_call: .
v_call: TRBV20-1
clone_size: many
cdr3_aa: CSARQGNSGNEQFF
cdr3_nt: TGCAGTGCTAGACAGGGTAACTCGGGCAATGAGCAGTTCTTC

j_call: TRBJ2-3
d_call: .
v_call: TRBV5-1
clone_size: once
cdr3_aa: CASSPNPPGFSDTQYF
cdr3_nt: TGCGCCAGCAGCCCCAATCCCCCAGGGTTTTCAGATACGCAGTATTTT

j_call: TRBJ2-1
d_call: TRBD2
v_call: TRBV24-1
clone_size: many
cdr3_aa: CATSDAGLAGDFNEQFF
cdr3_nt: TGTGCCACCAGTGATGCTGGACTAGCGGGAGATTTCAATGAGCAGTTCTTC

j_call: TRBJ2-3
d_call: TRBD2
v_call: TRBV24-1
clone_size: few
cdr3_aa: CATSGSGKGNTQYF
cdr3_nt: TGTGCCACCAGCGGAAGCGGGAAGGGGAATACGCAGTATTTT

j_call: TRBJ2-1
d_call: .
v_call: TRBV7-9
clone_size: many
cdr3_aa: CASSPSAVLYNEQFF
cdr3_nt: TGTGCCAGCAGCCCCTCCGCGGTGTTATACAATGAGCAGTTCTTC

j_call: TRBJ1-1
d_call: .
v_call: TRBV29-1
clone_size: .
cdr3_aa: CSVEDDWGAFF
cdr3_nt: TGCAGCGTTGAAGACGACTGGGGGGCTTTCTTT

j_call: TRBJ2-3
d_call: .
v_call: TRBV29-1
clone_size: many
cdr3_aa: CSVEAESTDTQYF
cdr3_nt: TGCAGCGTTGAGGCAGAATCCACAGATACGCAGTATTTT

j_call: TRBJ2-3
d_call: TRBD2
v_call: TRBV20-1
clone_size: many
cdr3_aa: CSAKPGLARGGTQYF
cdr3_nt: TGCAGTGCTAAGCCGGGACTAGCTCGGGGGGGTACGCAGTATTTT

j_call: TRBJ2-3
d_call: .
v_call: TRBV4-2
clone_size: .
cdr3_aa: CASSQEEAGYSTDTQYF
cdr3_nt: TGTGCCAGCAGCCAAGAAGAAGCAGGATATAGCACAGATACGCAGTATTTT

j_call: TRBJ1-3
d_call: .
v_call: TRBV29-1
clone_size: .
cdr3_aa: CSVKGSGNTIYF
cdr3_nt: TGCAGCGTTAAGGGGTCTGGAAACACCATATATTTT

j_call: TRBJ2-3
d_call: .
v_call: TRBV11-2
clone_size: many
cdr3_aa: CASSSWTDTDTQYF
cdr3_nt: TGTGCCAGCAGCTCCTGGACAGACACAGATACGCAGTATTTT

j_call: TRBJ2-3
d_call: TRBD2
v_call: TRBV7-9
clone_size: .
cdr3_aa: CASSFRAGVGTQYF
cdr3_nt: TGTGCCAGCAGCTTCCGAGCGGGAGTAGGTACGCAGTATTTT

j_call: TRBJ2-3
d_call: .
v_call: TRBV7-3
clone_size: many
cdr3_aa: CASSLTLGELDTQYF
cdr3_nt: TGTGCCAGCAGCTTAACGTTGGGGGAACTGGATACGCAGTATTTT

j_call: TRBJ2-7
d_call: .
v_call: TRBV3-1
clone_size: many
cdr3_aa: CASSQDVVRVYEQYF
cdr3_nt: TGTGCCAGCAGCCAAGATGTCGTCAGAGTCTACGAGCAGTACTTC

j_call: TRBJ1-1
d_call: .
v_call: TRBV18
clone_size: many
cdr3_aa: CASSPGGLNTEAFF
cdr3_nt: TGTGCCAGCTCACCGGGGGGCCTGAACACTGAAGCTTTCTTT

j_call: TRBJ2-3
d_call: .
v_call: TRBV20-1
clone_size: .
cdr3_aa: CSARGDEGDTQYF
cdr3_nt: TGCAGTGCTAGAGGAGACGAGGGAGATACGCAGTATTTT

j_call: TRBJ2-6
d_call: TRBD1
v_call: TRBV20-1
clone_size: .
cdr3_aa: CSAPAGTGSSGANVLTF
cdr3_nt: TGCAGTGCCCCCGCCGGGACAGGGAGCTCTGGGGCCAACGTCCTGACTTTC

j_call: TRBJ2-7
d_call: .
v_call: TRBV29-1
clone_size: .
cdr3_aa: CSVTLGGGYEQYF
cdr3_nt: TGCAGCGTTACCTTGGGCGGAGGCTACGAGCAGTACTTC

j_call: TRBJ2-1
d_call: TRBD1
v_call: TRBV12-3/TRBV12-4
clone_size: .
cdr3_aa: CASRNDRVLMNEQFF
cdr3_nt: TGTGCCAGCAGGAACGACAGGGTCTTAATGAATGAGCAGTTCTTC

j_call: TRBJ2-2
d_call: .
v_call: TRBV4-2
clone_size: many
cdr3_aa: CASSQGDGSGELFF
cdr3_nt: TGTGCCAGCAGCCAGGGGGATGGATCCGGGGAGCTGTTTTTT

j_call: TRBJ2-2
d_call: .
v_call: TRBV7-6
clone_size: .
cdr3_aa: CASSLERRGVGELFF
cdr3_nt: TGTGCCAGCAGCTTAGAGCGACGAGGGGTCGGGGAGCTGTTTTTT

j_call: TRBJ2-2
d_call: .
v_call: TRBV11-3
clone_size: many
cdr3_aa: CASSLESFTGELFF
cdr3_nt: TGTGCCAGCAGCTTAGAATCGTTCACCGGGGAGCTGTTTTTT

j_call: TRBJ1-2
d_call: .
v_call: TRBV19
clone_size: many
cdr3_aa: CASSIHDQRYGYTF
cdr3_nt: TGTGCCAGTAGTATCCACGACCAGCGCTATGGCTACACCTTC

j_call: TRBJ2-2
d_call: TRBD2
v_call: TRBV28
clone_size: few
cdr3_aa: CASSSFSGRATGELFF
cdr3_nt: TGTGCCAGCAGTTCCTTTAGCGGGAGGGCCACCGGGGAGCTGTTTTTT

j_call: TRBJ2-1
d_call: .
v_call: TRBV6-2/TRBV6-3
clone_size: many
cdr3_aa: CASSSREIYNEQFF
cdr3_nt: TGTGCCAGCAGTAGCCGGGAGATCTACAATGAGCAGTTCTTC

j_call: TRBJ2-1
d_call: TRBD2
v_call: TRBV5-1
clone_size: many
cdr3_aa: CASSGGRGHNEQFF
cdr3_nt: TGCGCCAGCAGCGGCGGGAGAGGCCACAATGAGCAGTTCTTC

j_call: TRBJ1-3
d_call: .
v_call: TRBV5-4
clone_size: few
cdr3_aa: CASSHLTEGNTIYF
cdr3_nt: TGTGCCAGCAGCCACCTCACCGAGGGAAACACCATATATTTT